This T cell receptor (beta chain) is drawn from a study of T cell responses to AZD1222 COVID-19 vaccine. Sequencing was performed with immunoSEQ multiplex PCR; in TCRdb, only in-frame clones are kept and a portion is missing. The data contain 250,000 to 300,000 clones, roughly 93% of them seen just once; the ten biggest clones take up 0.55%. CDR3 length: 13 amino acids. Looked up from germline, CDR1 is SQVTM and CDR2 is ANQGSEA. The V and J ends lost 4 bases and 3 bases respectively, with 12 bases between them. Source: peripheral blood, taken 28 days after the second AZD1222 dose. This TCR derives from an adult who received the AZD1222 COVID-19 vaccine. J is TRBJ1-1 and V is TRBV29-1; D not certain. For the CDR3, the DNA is TGCAGCGTTGCGGTAGGGCAGGACACTGAAGCTTTCTTT. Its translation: CSVAVGQDTEAFF.